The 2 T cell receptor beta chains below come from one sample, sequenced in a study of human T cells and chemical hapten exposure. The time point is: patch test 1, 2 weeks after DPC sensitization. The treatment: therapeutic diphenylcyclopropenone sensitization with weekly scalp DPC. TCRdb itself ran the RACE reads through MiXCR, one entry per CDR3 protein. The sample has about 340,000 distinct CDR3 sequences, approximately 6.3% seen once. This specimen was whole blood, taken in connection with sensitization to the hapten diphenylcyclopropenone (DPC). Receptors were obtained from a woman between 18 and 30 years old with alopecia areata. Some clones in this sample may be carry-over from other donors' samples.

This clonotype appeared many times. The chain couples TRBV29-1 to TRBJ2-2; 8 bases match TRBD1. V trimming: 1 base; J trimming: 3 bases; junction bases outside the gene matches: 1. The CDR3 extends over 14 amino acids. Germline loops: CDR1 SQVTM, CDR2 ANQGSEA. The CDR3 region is CSVEGTGYTGELFF. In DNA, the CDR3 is TGCAGCGTTGAAGGGACAGGGTACACCGGGGAGCTGTTTTTT.

CDR3 in amino acids: CASSQARNGRAFF. The CDR3 coding sequence is TGTGCCAGCAGCCAAGCCAGGAACGGTCGGGCTTTCTTT. The chain links TRBV14 to TRBJ1-1; D is unresolved. Germline V gene lookup returns CDR1 SGHDN and CDR2 FVKESK. V lost 1 base to trimming and J lost 11 bases, with 14 bases between them. The CDR3 contains 13 residues.